This T cell receptor beta chain came from a study of cytomegalovirus exposure and HLA in healthy donors. At the level of the study: Out of about 190 million T cells, an earlier analysis found more than 95 million unique TCR beta sequences in total.

This clone was detected once. What it recognizes is unknown. General observations from the study: It was only CMV serostatus that was available as immune exposure information.

The PCR ran on 60 Vbeta and 13 Jbeta primers. Assay: immunoSEQ multiplex PCR; the TCRdb copy retains only in-frame clones and omits some. The sample holds about 200,000 clones, approximately 85% seen once. The sequencing sample was made of PBMCs. This sequence was found in a woman aged 50 to 60 in good health and CMV-seronegative.

CDR3 amino acids: CASSRLAPGETQYF. CDR3 DNA sequence: TGTGCCAGCAGCCGACTAGCCCCGGGTGAGACCCAGTACTTC. The rearrangement uses TRBV6-5 and TRBJ2-5; TRBD2 matches 7 bases. Germline CDR1 MNHEY, CDR2 SVGAGI. The CDR3 contains 14 residues. The junction had 9 bases not matched to a gene; V was cut back by 6 bases and J by 5 bases.